These 8 T cell receptor beta chains originate from one sample sequenced in a study of OX40 agonist ivuxolimab in advanced cancers. Measured with immunoSEQ multiplex PCR; TCRdb has only the in-frame clones, and not every one. The data show more than 45,000 clones, approximately 75% seen once. The material sequenced was CD4+ or CD8+ T cells sorted from blood, taken in a trial of the OX40 agonist ivuxolimab. All receptors come from an adult with an advanced solid tumor such as melanoma, head and neck, liver or kidney cancer.

The count of this clone is one. The chain is built from TRBV6-4 and TRBJ2-2; D might be TRBD1 (5 bases). The germline CDR1 and CDR2 sequences are MRHNA and SNTAGT. Between the trimmed V and J ends, which lost 7 bases and 6 bases, there was a span of 18 bases. This CDR3 spans 15 amino acids. CDR3 nucleotides: TGTGCCAGCAAGGAGCAGGGTAATCAGGCCGGGGAGCTGTTTTTT. As protein: CASKEQGNQAGELFF.

The count of this clone is one. The chain employs TRBV27 and TRBJ1-2, with D hard to call. Germline CDR1 MNHEY, CDR2 SMNVEV (reference sequence). The CDR3 loop spans 12 amino acids. With 8 bases removed from V and 0 bases from J, the gap between germline ends came to 7 bases. The DNA for the CDR3 is TGTGCCAGCCTAAGCGCTAACTATGGCTACACCTTC. It yields the protein CASLSANYGYTF.

The chain joins TRBV21-1 to TRBJ1-6. TRBV21-1 is recorded as a pseudogene. CDR3 size: 17 residues. The CDR3 DNA follows: TGTGCCAGCAGCAAAAGGGTCAAGAGCTCCTATAATTCACCCCTCCACTTT. Residues: CASSKRVKSSYNSPLHF.

This chain uses TRBV6-6 with TRBJ1-1, with D possibly TRBD1 on 5 matching bases. In germline, CDR1 is MNHNY, CDR2 SVGAGI (reference sequence). Trimming shortened V by 0 bases and J by 2 bases, and 10 bases separated the two germline ends. This CDR3 contains 15 residues. For the CDR3, the DNA is TGTGCCAGCAGTTACTCGACAGAGATTAACACTGAAGCTTTCTTT. Translation gives CASSYSTEINTEAFF.

The chain carries TRBV6-1 and TRBJ2-5; 11 nucleotides align to TRBD1. The germline V gene has CDR1 MNHNS and CDR2 SASEGT. Unmatched junction bases numbered 17, after V lost 3 bases and J lost 11 bases. This CDR3 spans 17 amino acids. The CDR3 DNA follows: TGTGCCAGCAGTGACCATAGGACAGGGGGCGGGTCTCGAGAGCAGTACTTC. Translating gives CASSDHRTGGGSREQYF.

The chain joins TRBV19 to TRBJ1-1; D gene uncertain. V lost 0 bases to trimming and J lost 5 bases, with 10 bases between them. Germline lookup yields CDR1 LNHDA and CDR2 SQIVND (reference sequence). The CDR3 runs 14 residues. The CDR3 region has the DNA TGTGCCAGTAGTATAGATCCGGCGGGGACTGAAGCTTTCTTT. Its protein product is CASSIDPAGTEAFF.

V is TRBV2 and J is TRBJ2-1; no firm D call. This CDR3 comprises 14 residues. V lost 7 bases, J lost 4 bases, and 14 bases lay in between. The germline V gene has CDR1 SNHLY and CDR2 FYNNEI. The DNA of the CDR3 is TGTGCCAGCATATTCGGGTTGGGGTACAATGAGCAGTTCTTC. Translation gives CASIFGLGYNEQFF.

V is TRBV10-2 and J is TRBJ1-5; maybe TRBD1 (5 bases). The length of the CDR3 is 13 residues. Trimming shortened V by 6 bases and J by 0 bases, and 6 bases separated the two germline ends. CDR1 is WSHSY, CDR2 SAAADI, per germline. In DNA form, the CDR3 reads TGCGCCAGCAGGGACAATAGCAATCAGCCCCAGCATTTT. It translates to CASRDNSNQPQHF.